A single sample gave rise to the 25 T cell receptor beta chains below, sequenced in a study of OX40 agonist ivuxolimab in advanced cancers. Generated by immunoSEQ multiplex PCR, the TCRdb table keeps only in-frame clones and is missing some. This sample has about 27,000 clones, with approximately 78% found just once. Here the sequenced sample was CD4+ or CD8+ T cells sorted from blood, taken in a trial of the OX40 agonist ivuxolimab. The receptors were gathered from an adult with an advanced solid tumor such as melanoma, head and neck, liver or kidney cancer.

This rearrangement joins TRBV5-4 to TRBJ2-5, with 8 positions matching TRBD1. This CDR3 region has 13 residues. Germline V gives CDR1 SGHNT, CDR2 YYREEE (reference sequence). Losses at the gene ends were 4 bases for V and 6 bases for J; bases not matched to a gene: 5. CDR3 in amino acids: CASSPDREKTQYF. The CDR3 DNA follows: TGTGCCAGCAGCCCGGACAGGGAAAAGACCCAGTACTTC.

This rearrangement joins TRBV9 to TRBJ1-5; D remains unclear. V gave up 0 bases and J gave up 0 bases, with 7 bases separating them. Germline CDR1 SGDLS, CDR2 YYNGEE. The CDR3 runs to 15 residues. The CDR3 DNA sequence: TGTGCCAGCAGCGTAGATGGGGTTAGCAATCAGCCCCAGCATTTT. Encoded protein: CASSVDGVSNQPQHF.

V is TRBV5-6 and J is TRBJ2-5; D not certain. The germline gives CDR1 SGHDT, CDR2 YYEEEE. The CDR3 has 14 residues. V was shortened by 0 bases and J by 0 bases, with 6 bases between the two germline ends. The CDR3 coding sequence is TGTGCCAGCAGCTTGGCCTTTAACCAAGAGACCCAGTACTTC. Protein product: CASSLAFNQETQYF.

The chain is built from TRBV27 and TRBJ2-7; 9 positions match TRBD1. This CDR3 spans 15 amino acids. Germline V gene lookup returns CDR1 MNHEY and CDR2 SMNVEV (reference sequence). Losses at the gene ends were 0 bases for V and 4 bases for J; bases not matched to a gene: 4. This CDR3 reads CASSLSGTGSYEQYF. The CDR3, as DNA: TGTGCCAGCAGTTTATCGGGGACAGGGTCTTACGAGCAGTACTTC.

This rearrangement joins TRBV7-9 to TRBJ2-7, with D possibly being TRBD1 or TRBD2 (5 bases each). CDR1 and CDR2 (germline): SEHNR, FQNEAQ (reference sequence). Trimming cost V 5 bases and J 5 bases, with 16 bases left between them. This CDR3 region has 14 residues. CDR3 region: CASSHTGAEDEQYF. The CDR3 region has the DNA TGTGCCAGCAGCCATACCGGGGCCGAAGACGAGCAGTACTTC.

The chain recombines TRBV4-1 with TRBJ1-5; no firm D call. The CDR3 spans 14 residues. Trimming removed 1 base at V and 2 bases at J, with 6 bases between. Germline V gene lookup returns CDR1 MGHRA and CDR2 YSYEKL. As DNA, the CDR3 is TGCGCCAGCAGCCAAGTGTGGGGCAATCAGCCCCAGCATTTT. It codes for CASSQVWGNQPQHF.

The chain employs TRBV6-1 and TRBJ1-1; D not resolved. Trimming removed 4 bases from V and 0 bases from J, with 12 bases in between. The CDR3 runs 15 residues. Germline CDR1 MNHNS, CDR2 SASEGT. DNA of the CDR3: TGTGCCAGCAGTGGACGTTTTGGCATGAACACTGAAGCTTTCTTT. Translating it yields CASSGRFGMNTEAFF.

V is TRBV4-3 and J is TRBJ2-3; D could derive from TRBD1 or TRBD2 (5 bases each). Trimming took off 1 base at V and 6 bases at J, with 14 bases between the two ends. Germline V gene lookup returns CDR1 LGHNA and CDR2 YSLEER. CDR3 length equals 15 residues. In nucleotides, the CDR3 is TGCGCCAGCAGCCAAGGAGGGGCTGGTGTGGATACGCAGTATTTT. Residues: CASSQGGAGVDTQYF.

This clone was observed a handful of times. The V and J genes are TRBV2 and TRBJ2-2; D is unclear. This CDR3 has 12 residues. The ends were cut back, 3 bases at V and 5 bases at J, with 4 bases in the middle. Germline V gives CDR1 SNHLY, CDR2 FYNNEI. Written as DNA, the CDR3 is TGTGCCAGCAGTGAGATTACCGGGGAGCTGTTTTTT. Its translation is CASSEITGELFF.

The chain links TRBV7-6 to TRBJ2-1; TRBD2 matches at 10 bases. The CDR3 runs to 16 residues. The germline V gene encodes CDR1 SGHVS and CDR2 FNYEAQ. J was trimmed by 7 bases and V by 0 bases; bases with no gene match: 6. The CDR3 protein is CASSLAFASGRNEQFF. CDR3 nucleotides: TGTGCCAGCAGCTTAGCGTTCGCTAGCGGGAGAAATGAGCAGTTCTTC.

This clone was picked up a small number of times. CDR3 bases: TGTGCCAGCAGTTACTCTGCGGGAGAAGGGTACGAGCAGTACTTC. Amino acid sequence: CASSYSAGEGYEQYF. This rearrangement joins TRBV6-6 to TRBJ2-7; the match to TRBD2 covers 7 bases. J lost 4 bases, V lost 0 bases, and 6 bases had no gene match. Germline V gene data show CDR1 as MNHNY and CDR2 as SVGAGI (reference sequence). The CDR3 length is 15 residues.

This sequence joins TRBV5-5 and TRBJ1-1; possible D gene TRBD1, 5 bases. The V end lost 5 bases, the J end lost 5 bases, and 10 bases lay between the germline ends. The CDR3 covers 12 residues. Per germline, CDR1 SGHKS and CDR2 YYEKEE (reference sequence). CDR3: CASRTGFTEAFF. The CDR3 coding sequence is TGTGCCAGCAGAACAGGTTTTACTGAAGCTTTCTTT.

This clone was found a few times. V and J are TRBV2 and TRBJ2-7; D is uncertain. CDR1 and CDR2 (germline): SNHLY, FYNNEI. The CDR3 is 15 amino acids. The V end was cut by 0 bases, the J end by 3 bases, with 12 bases between. CDR3 coding DNA: TGTGCCAGCAGTGAAGCAGCCGGTCTCGTCTACGAGCAGTACTTC. This sequence encodes CASSEAAGLVYEQYF.

Note on this clone: Its ends do not fully match the called genes, so a read error is possible. Other DNA sequences in the same sample also yield this CDR3. This chain connects TRBV10-3 to TRBJ1-1, with 8 bases lining up with TRBD1. The V gene's germline CDR1 is ENHRY and CDR2 SYGVKD. The CDR3 is 15 residues long. CDR3 DNA: TGTGCCATCAGCCCCGAGGACAGGGAGAACACTGAAGCCTTCTTT. Translation gives CAISPEDRENTEAFF.

The chain recombines TRBV2 with TRBJ1-1; perhaps TRBD1 as D (5 bases). There are 14 residues in the CDR3. The V end lost 3 bases, the J end lost 14 bases, and 22 bases lay between the germline ends. Germline values: CDR1 SNHLY, CDR2 FYNNEI. The CDR3 protein is CASSEDRDLSGQFF. CDR3 bases: TGTGCCAGCAGTGAGGATAGGGACCTATCGGGCCAATTCTTT.

The V and J genes are TRBV4-2 and TRBJ2-1; the D is unclear. Germline V gives CDR1 LGHNA, CDR2 YNFKEQ. V lost 0 bases and J 7 bases, leaving 7 bases between the germline ends. The CDR3 covers 13 residues. CDR3 sequence (DNA): TGTGCCAGCAGCCAAGATAACGGGAATGAGCAGTTCTTC. Its protein is CASSQDNGNEQFF.

The V gene is TRBV5-4, the J gene TRBJ2-1; no firm D call. Germline lookup yields CDR1 SGHNT and CDR2 YYREEE (reference sequence). CDR3 size: 13 residues. Trimming stripped 2 bases from V and 6 bases from J, with 9 bases between. CDR3 region: CASSFVGRNEQFF. The CDR3 nucleotides read TGTGCCAGCAGCTTCGTTGGCCGCAATGAGCAGTTCTTC.

This clone was recorded once. The chain recombines TRBV6-5 with TRBJ2-1; unclear D gene. Deletions cut 0 bases from V and 8 bases from J, with 14 bases between. The CDR3 consists of 15 residues. Germline V gene sequence: CDR1 MNHEY, CDR2 SVGAGI. The CDR3 sequence is CASSYSSAPLHEQFF. CDR3 in DNA: TGTGCCAGCAGTTACTCCAGCGCGCCTCTCCATGAGCAGTTCTTC.

In this sample, this clone turned up a few times. The chain carries TRBV9 and TRBJ2-7; 7 bases align to TRBD1. This CDR3 contains 14 residues. J was trimmed by 6 bases and V by 0 bases; bases with no gene match: 6. CDR1 SGDLS and CDR2 YYNGEE come from the germline V gene. The CDR3 DNA reads as TGTGCCAGCAGCGTAGCTTACAGGGGTCGCGAGCAGTACTTC. It translates to CASSVAYRGREQYF.

The J gene is TRBJ2-2, the V gene TRBV27, with 9 bases fitting TRBD1. CDR1 is MNHEY and CDR2 is SMNVEV in the germline V gene (reference sequence). V was pared by 4 bases and J by 6 bases, with 3 bases of the junction left unmatched. The CDR3 consists of 14 residues. The chain's CDR3 is CASSWTGEAGELFF. The DNA of the CDR3 is TGTGCCAGCAGTTGGACAGGGGAGGCCGGGGAGCTGTTTTTT.

The gene calls are TRBV9 and TRBJ2-7; no reliable D call. With 2 bases removed from V and 1 base from J, the gap between germline ends came to 13 bases. The CDR3 has 15 residues. The germline V gene encodes CDR1 SGDLS and CDR2 YYNGEE. The CDR3 region is CASSVGPLESYEQYF. For the CDR3, the DNA is TGTGCCAGCAGCGTTGGTCCCTTGGAATCCTACGAGCAGTACTTC.

This clone came up once. V and J are TRBV6-5 and TRBJ2-1; D gene unclear. Trimming shortened V by 0 bases and J by 6 bases, and 6 bases separated the two germline ends. Germline assignment: CDR1 MNHEY and CDR2 SVGAGI. This CDR3 comprises 13 residues. This chain's CDR3 is CASSYSSPNEQFF. In DNA form, the CDR3 reads TGTGCCAGCAGTTACTCGAGTCCCAATGAGCAGTTCTTC.

V usage is TRBV19 and J usage is TRBJ2-7, with TRBD1 identical over 10 bases. CDR1 LNHDA and CDR2 SQIVND come from the germline V gene (reference sequence). With V trimmed by 3 bases and J by 2 bases, 4 bases remained unmatched. The CDR3 sequence is 15 residues long. The CDR3 sequence is CASSIIGTGAYEQYF. The CDR3 bases are TGTGCCAGTAGTATCATCGGGACAGGGGCCTACGAGCAGTACTTC.

This sequence joins TRBV9 and TRBJ2-7, with D unclear. CDR1 and CDR2 (germline): SGDLS, YYNGEE. The CDR3 is 13 residues long. V was trimmed by 3 bases and J by 0 bases, leaving 7 bases between them. The DNA for the CDR3 is TGTGCCAGCAGCGCACCTGCCTCCTACGAGCAGTACTTC. Amino acids: CASSAPASYEQYF.

In DNA, the CDR3 is TGCGCCAGCAGCCAAGATCCACTTCAAGAGACCCAGTACTTC. As protein: CASSQDPLQETQYF. The V and J genes are TRBV4-1 and TRBJ2-5; D remains unclear. Germline CDR1 MGHRA, CDR2 YSYEKL. Between the trimmed V and J ends, which lost 0 bases and 2 bases, there was a span of 7 bases. This CDR3 region has 14 residues.